This record concerns one T cell receptor (beta chain) sequence. This specimen belongs to a study of CD8 T cells in Susac syndrome. Random hexamers primed reverse transcription of roughly 0.5 to 1 ug RNA. A single record per CDR3 protein comes from TCRdb applying MiXCR to the immunoSEQ multiplex PCR reads. The table has over 80,000 distinct CDR3 sequences, about 93% seen once. As controls, healthy donors matched for age and sex were used. What was sequenced was CD8+ T cells from PBMCs. This TCR was recovered from a human donor in good health.

The CDR3 spells CSAMDGVGYEQYF. In nucleotides, the CDR3 is TGCAGCGCCATGGACGGTGTTGGGTACGAGCAGTACTTC. The chain employs TRBV29-1 and TRBJ2-7; no reliable D call. CDR1 and CDR2 from the germline V gene are SQVTM and ANQGSEA. Deletions cut 7 bases from V and 4 bases from J, with 17 bases between. This CDR3 has 13 residues.